This T cell receptor (beta chain) was found in a study of post-analysis software for immune sequencing data. Findings of the study overall: Comparison of patients with controls showed about 5 TRBV segments more frequent in patients, TRBV5-6, TRBV5-1 and TRBV20-1 among them.

CDR3 length: 17 residues. Germline CDR1 reads SGHRS; CDR2 reads YFSETQ. V trimming: 4 bases; J trimming: 3 bases; junction bases outside the gene matches: 11. On this clonotype itself: Its target is not known.

The library was made from cDNA and included unique molecular identifiers. TCRdb passed the PCR reads through MiXCR, listing each CDR3 protein once. The data contain roughly 540,000 distinct CDR3 sequences, 30% to 40% of them seen just once; the ten biggest clones take up 4.5% to 7.5%. This chain connects TRBV5-1 to TRBJ2-5; 11 bases are a match to TRBD2. Sequenced input: blood. The receptor was isolated from a girl younger than 18 with multiple sclerosis. The CDR3 spells CASSPVAGGPGKETQYF. In nucleotides, the CDR3 is TGCGCCAGCAGCCCCGTAGCGGGGGGGCCCGGAAAAGAGACCCAGTACTTC.